Included here is one T cell receptor beta chain sequence, with context. The junction departs from the called germline gene at one end, perhaps through a read error. This record comes from a study of CD8+CD57+ T cells in acquired aplastic anemia. Sequencing involved patients with CD8+CD57+ cell expansion previously shown by flow cytometry. Per the germline V gene, CDR1 is SGHVS and CDR2 is FNYEAQ. This CDR3 is built from 16 residues. The TCR beta profiling, which covered VDJ combination and CDR3 sequence, was carried out using genomic DNA as the template. A single record per CDR3 protein comes from TCRdb applying MiXCR to the reads. The data contain 260,000 or so distinct CDR3 sequences, approximately 45% of them singletons.

The sequence came from a human donor with aplastic anemia. The gene calls are TRBV7-6 and TRBJ2-4; D may be TRBD1 (7 bases). Specimen: sorted CD4+, CD8+, or CD8+CD57+ T cells (not recorded which) from PBMCs. As DNA, the CDR3 is TGTGCCAGCAGCTGCAGGGGGGCCGTGGCCAAAAACATTCAGTATTTC. As protein: CASSCRGAVAKNIQYF.